The present entry profiles one T cell receptor (beta chain) with its context. Antigen: not known. These data originate in a study of CD8 T cells in ankylosing spondylitis. TCRdb reprocessed the 5' RACE reads via MiXCR and lists one record per CDR3 protein. The top ten hold approximately 16% of the sample, which has some 400,000 distinct CDR3 sequences, approximately 20% seen once. The germline V gene has CDR1 SGHTA and CDR2 FQGTGA. There are 17 residues in the CDR3. V shed 1 base and J 10 bases; nucleotides not matched to a gene: 16. Overall study results and limits: A motif of several highly homologous TCR beta variants was seen as apparently characteristic of ankylosing spondylitis blood. A CD8+ phenotype characterized the disease-linked clones, which were relatively rare in peripheral blood.

The chain recombines TRBV7-3 with TRBJ2-1; 7 bases fit TRBD1. The sequencing input was blood, either unsorted or a sorted T cell fraction (not recorded which). The TCR originated in a male donor with ankylosing spondylitis. CDR3 bases: TGTGCCAGCAGCTTAAGGGGGACCGGGACAGTCAAAAAGGAGCAGTTCTTC. This codes for CASSLRGTGTVKKEQFF.